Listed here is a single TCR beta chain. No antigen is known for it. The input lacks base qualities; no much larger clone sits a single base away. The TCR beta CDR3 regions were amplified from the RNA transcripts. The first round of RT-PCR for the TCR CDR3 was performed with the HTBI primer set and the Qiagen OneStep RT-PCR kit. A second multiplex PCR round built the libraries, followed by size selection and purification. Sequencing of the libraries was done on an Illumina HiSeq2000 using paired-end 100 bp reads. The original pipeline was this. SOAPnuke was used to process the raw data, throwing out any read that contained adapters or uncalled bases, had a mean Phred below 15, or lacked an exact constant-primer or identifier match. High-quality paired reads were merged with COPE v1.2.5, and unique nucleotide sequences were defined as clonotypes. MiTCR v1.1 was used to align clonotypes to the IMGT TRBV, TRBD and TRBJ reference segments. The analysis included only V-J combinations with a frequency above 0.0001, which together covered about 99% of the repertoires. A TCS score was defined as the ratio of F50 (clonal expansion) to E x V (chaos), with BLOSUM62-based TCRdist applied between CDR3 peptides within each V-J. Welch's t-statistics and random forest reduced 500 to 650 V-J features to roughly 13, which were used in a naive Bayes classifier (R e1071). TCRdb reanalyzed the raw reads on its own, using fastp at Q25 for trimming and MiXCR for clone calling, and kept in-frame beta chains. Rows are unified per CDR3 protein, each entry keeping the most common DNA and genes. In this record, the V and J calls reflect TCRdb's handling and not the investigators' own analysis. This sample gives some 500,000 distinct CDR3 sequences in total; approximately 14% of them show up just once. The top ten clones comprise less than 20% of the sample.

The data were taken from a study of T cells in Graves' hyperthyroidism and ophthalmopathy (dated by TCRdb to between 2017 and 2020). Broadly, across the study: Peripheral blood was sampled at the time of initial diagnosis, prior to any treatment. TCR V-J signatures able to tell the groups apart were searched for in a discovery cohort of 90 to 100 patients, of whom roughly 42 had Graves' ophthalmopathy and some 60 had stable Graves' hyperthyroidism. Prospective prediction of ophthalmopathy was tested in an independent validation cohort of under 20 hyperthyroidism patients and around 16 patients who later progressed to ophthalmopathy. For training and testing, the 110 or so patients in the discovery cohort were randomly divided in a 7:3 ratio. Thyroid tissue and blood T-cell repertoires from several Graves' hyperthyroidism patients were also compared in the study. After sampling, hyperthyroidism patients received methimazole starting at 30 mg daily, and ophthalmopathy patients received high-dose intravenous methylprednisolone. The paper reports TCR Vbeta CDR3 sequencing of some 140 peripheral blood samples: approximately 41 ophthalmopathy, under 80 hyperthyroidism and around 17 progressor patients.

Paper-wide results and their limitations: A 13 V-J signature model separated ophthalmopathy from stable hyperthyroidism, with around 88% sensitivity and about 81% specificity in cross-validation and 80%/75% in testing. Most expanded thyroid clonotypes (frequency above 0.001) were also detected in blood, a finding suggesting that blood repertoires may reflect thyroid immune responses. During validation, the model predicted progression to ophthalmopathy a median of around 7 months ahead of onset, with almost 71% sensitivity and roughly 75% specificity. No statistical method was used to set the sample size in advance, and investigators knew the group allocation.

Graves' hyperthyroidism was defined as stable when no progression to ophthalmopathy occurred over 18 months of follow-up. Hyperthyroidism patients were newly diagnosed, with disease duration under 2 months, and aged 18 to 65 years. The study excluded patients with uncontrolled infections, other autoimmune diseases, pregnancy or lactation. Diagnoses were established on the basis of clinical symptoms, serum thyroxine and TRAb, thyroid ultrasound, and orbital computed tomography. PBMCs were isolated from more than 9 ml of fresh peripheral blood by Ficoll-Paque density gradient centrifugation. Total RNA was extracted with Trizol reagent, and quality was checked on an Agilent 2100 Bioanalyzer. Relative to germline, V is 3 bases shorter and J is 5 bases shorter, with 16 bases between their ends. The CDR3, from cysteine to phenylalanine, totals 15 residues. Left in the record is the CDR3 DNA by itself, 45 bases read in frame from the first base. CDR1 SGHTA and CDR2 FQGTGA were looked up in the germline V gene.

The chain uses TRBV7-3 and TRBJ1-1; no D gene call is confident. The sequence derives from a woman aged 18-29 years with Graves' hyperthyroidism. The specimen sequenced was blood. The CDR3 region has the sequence CASSLTTGRRTEAFF. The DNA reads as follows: TGTGCCAGCAGCTTGACTACCGGGAGAAGAACTGAAGCTTTCTTT.